This TCR beta chain was identified in a study of T cells in Graves' hyperthyroidism and ophthalmopathy. Germline V gene data show CDR1 as SGHAT and CDR2 as FQNNGV. The CDR3 totals 17 residues. V was shortened by 4 bases and J by 6 bases, with 21 bases between the two germline ends. Whole-study results and caveats: Ophthalmopathy, which appeared later, was predicted by the model a median roughly 6.6 months before onset.

Authors of the study amplified TCR beta CDR3 regions from RNA transcripts. Using the HTBI primer set, a first-round RT-PCR was run on the TCR CDR3. TCRdb itself ran the multiplex PCR reads through MiXCR, one entry per CDR3 protein. This table holds about 640,000 distinct CDR3 sequences, roughly 20% found once. This clonotype came up a few times. The antigen remains unidentified. The chain links TRBV11-2 to TRBJ2-2; the D gene is possibly TRBD1 (6 bases). This receptor was identified in a man between 25 and 39 years old with Graves' ophthalmopathy. The sample taken for sequencing was blood. CDR3 nucleotide sequence: TGTGCCAGCAGCTCCGGCAGGGGACCCCTTAGGGCCGGGGAGCTGTTTTTT. Translation gives CASSSGRGPLRAGELFF. Drawing the rest from reference TRBV11-2 and TRBJ2-2, the complete variable domain is EAGVAQSPRYKIIEKRQSVAFWCNPISGHATLYWYQQILGQGPKLLIQFQNNGVVDDSQLPKDRFSAERLKGVDSTLKIQPAKLEDSAVYLCASSSGRGPLRAGELFFGEGSRLTVL.